Listed here are 12 T cell receptor beta chains from one sample, sequenced in a study of CD8 T cells in ankylosing spondylitis. TCRdb analysed the 5' RACE reads with MiXCR anew, one entry per CDR3 protein. The sample records about 200,000 distinct CDR3 sequences, roughly 13% being singletons. The sample taken for sequencing was blood, either unsorted or a sorted T cell fraction (not recorded which). The receptors stem from a male donor with ankylosing spondylitis or in good health (not recorded which).

V is TRBV27 and J is TRBJ2-7; possibly TRBD2 for D (5 bases). This CDR3 has 12 amino acids. Between the trimmed V and J ends, which lost 2 bases and 6 bases, there was a span of 8 bases. In germline, CDR1 is MNHEY, CDR2 SMNVEV (reference sequence). The CDR3 loop reads CASSLPAGEQYF. In nucleotides, the CDR3 is TGTGCCAGCAGTTTACCTGCGGGCGAGCAGTACTTC.

This clonotype turned up a few times. The CDR3 sequence: CASSPGTATDEQYF. Here the CDR3 DNA reads TGTGCCAGCAGTCCCGGGACCGCGACGGACGAGCAGTACTTC. V gene TRBV12-3 or TRBV12-4 combines with J gene TRBJ2-7; D may match TRBD1 or TRBD2 (5 bases each). Trimming took off 5 bases at V and 5 bases at J, with 16 bases between the two ends. The CDR3 length is 14 residues.

This chain joins TRBV3-1 and TRBJ2-3; TRBD1 aligns across 7 bases. The CDR3 extends over 18 amino acids. J lost 6 bases, V lost 0 bases, and 15 bases had no gene match. Germline V CDR1 and CDR2: LGHDT, YNNKEL (reference sequence). The CDR3 DNA sequence: TGTGCCAGCAGCCAAGATTTTAGGGGGCGCGAATGGACTGATACGCAGTATTTT. Translating gives CASSQDFRGREWTDTQYF.

This clonotype occurred many times. The chain is built from TRBV29-1 and TRBJ2-7; D is tentatively TRBD1 or TRBD2 (5 bases each). Germline V gene lookup returns CDR1 SQVTM and CDR2 ANQGSEA. The CDR3 is 12 residues long. V lost 6 bases, J lost 4 bases, and 13 bases lay in between. The CDR3 DNA reads as TGCAGCGTGGGGCGCCGCGGGTACGAGCAGTACTTC. This sequence encodes CSVGRRGYEQYF.

This clonotype turned up a few times. The V and J genes are TRBV6-2 or TRBV6-3 and TRBJ2-7; D uncertain. The germline V and J ends were trimmed by 7 bases and 2 bases, with 15 bases remaining between them. The CDR3 has 14 amino acids. Germline V gene data show CDR1 as MNHEY and CDR2 as SVGEGT. CDR3: CASTPFLVTYEQYF. DNA of the CDR3: TGTGCCAGCACCCCCTTCCTCGTCACCTACGAGCAGTACTTC.

The chain joins TRBV30 to TRBJ2-5; D unresolved. Germline values: CDR1 GTSNPN, CDR2 SVGIG (reference sequence). This CDR3 is built from 12 residues. Trimming left V 3 bases short and J 7 bases short, with 12 bases between. The CDR3 region has the DNA TGTGCCTGGAGCTACCCGGGCGGGACCCAGTACTTC. It codes for CAWSYPGGTQYF.

This clonotype appeared a few times. J is TRBJ2-1 and V is TRBV20-1; D might be TRBD2 (6 bases). The CDR3 extends over 16 amino acids. Per the germline V gene, CDR1 is DFQATT and CDR2 is SNEGSKA (reference sequence). V lost 2 bases to trimming and J lost 6 bases, with 20 bases between them. CDR3 DNA sequence: TGCAGTGCTAGACCCACCCGGGACCGGAGGGGCAATGAGCAGTTCTTC. Its protein is CSARPTRDRRGNEQFF.

This chain links TRBV12-3 or TRBV12-4 with TRBJ2-7; no definite D call. Trimming cost V 1 base and J 0 bases, with 13 bases left between them. This CDR3 contains 16 residues. CDR3 sequence: CASSLGPLPSSYEQYF. The CDR3 DNA sequence: TGTGCCAGCAGTTTAGGGCCGCTCCCTAGCTCCTACGAGCAGTACTTC.

This sequence joins TRBV19 and TRBJ2-1; D gene uncertain. The CDR3 sequence is 14 residues long. Germline CDR1 and CDR2: LNHDA and SQIVND (reference sequence). V was cut by 3 bases and J by 10 bases, with 16 bases left in between. This chain's CDR3 is CASSIYSWSAEQFF. In DNA form, the CDR3 reads TGTGCCAGTAGTATCTACTCTTGGAGTGCGGAGCAGTTCTTC.

This clonotype was counted ten times or more. The chain uses TRBV29-1 and TRBJ2-1; tentatively, D is TRBD1 (6 bases). The CDR3 length is 13 residues. V was pared by 6 bases and J by 4 bases, with 13 bases between. The germline CDR1 and CDR2 sequences are SQVTM and ANQGSEA. The CDR3 is CSVAQGTYNEQFF. CDR3 DNA sequence: TGCAGCGTCGCACAGGGTACATACAATGAGCAGTTCTTC.

V and J are TRBV5-1 and TRBJ2-3, with a weak D call TRBD2 (5 bases). V was pared by 0 bases and J by 5 bases, with 13 bases between. Germline lookup yields CDR1 SGHRS and CDR2 YFSETQ. This CDR3 region has 15 residues. The CDR3 protein is CASSLAVSDGDTQYF. CDR3 DNA: TGCGCCAGCAGCTTGGCCGTTAGCGACGGAGATACGCAGTATTTT. The complete variable domain, with remaining parts taken from reference TRBV5-1 and TRBJ2-3, reads KAGVTQTPRYLIKTRGQQVTLSCSPISGHRSVSWYQQTPGQGLQFLFEYFSETQRNKGNFPGRFSGRQFSNSRSEMNVSTLELGDSALYLCASSLAVSDGDTQYFGPGTRLTVL.

This rearrangement joins TRBV4-2 to TRBJ2-7; D is perhaps TRBD2 (6 bases). The V and J ends lost 3 bases and 2 bases respectively, with 8 bases between them. The CDR3 has 13 amino acids. Per germline, CDR1 LGHNA and CDR2 YNFKEQ. The CDR3 sequence is CASSHRGTYEQYF. Written as DNA, the CDR3 is TGTGCCAGCAGCCACCGGGGGACCTACGAGCAGTACTTC.